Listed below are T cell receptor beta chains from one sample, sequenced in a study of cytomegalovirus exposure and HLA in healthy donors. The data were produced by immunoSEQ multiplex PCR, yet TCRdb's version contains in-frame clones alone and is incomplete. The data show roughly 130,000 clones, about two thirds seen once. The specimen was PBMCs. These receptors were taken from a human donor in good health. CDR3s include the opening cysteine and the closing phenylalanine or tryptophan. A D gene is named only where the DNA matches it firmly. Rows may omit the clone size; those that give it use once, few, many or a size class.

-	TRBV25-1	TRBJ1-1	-	TGTGCCAGCACCCGAGGGGGGAACACTGAAGCTTTCTTT	CASTRGGNTEAFF
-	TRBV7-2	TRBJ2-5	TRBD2	TGTGCCAGCAGCTTAGGCGGGACTAATAAAGAGACCCAGTACTTC	CASSLGGTNKETQYF
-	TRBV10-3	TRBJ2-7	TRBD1	TGTGCCATCAGCGAACGGACAGGTGTCCACGAGCAGTACTTC	CAISERTGVHEQYF
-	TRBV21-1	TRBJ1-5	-	TGTGCCAGCAGCAAAGATCCAAGGACTAAGGGGAGCAATCAGCCCCAGCATTTT	CASSKDPRTKGSNQPQHF
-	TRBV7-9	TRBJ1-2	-	TGTGCCAGCAGCTTACCGGGAGTGGGTAACTATGGCTACACCTTC	CASSLPGVGNYGYTF
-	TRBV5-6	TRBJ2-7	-	TGTGCCAGCGGGGGGGGGCAGGAGCCCCACATGCAGTACTTC	CASGGGQEPHMQYF
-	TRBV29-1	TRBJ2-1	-	TGCAGCGTTGAAGACCCCTGGGGCTGGCATAACAATGAGCAGTTCTTC	CSVEDPWGWHNNEQFF
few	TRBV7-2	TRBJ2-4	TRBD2	TGTGCCAGCAGCTTAGGTTGGGGGGGAGCCAAAAACATTCAGTACTTC	CASSLGWGGAKNIQYF
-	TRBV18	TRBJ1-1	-	TGTGCCAGCTCACCTAATCAGGGGCGCACTGAAGCTTTCTTT	CASSPNQGRTEAFF
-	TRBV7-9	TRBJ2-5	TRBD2	TGTTCCAGCAGCTTAGATATCCAGCGGGGGATCCAAGAGACCCAGTACTTC	CSSSLDIQRGIQETQYF
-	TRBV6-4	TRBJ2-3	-	TGTGCCAGCAGAGCGGAGGGGACTGTCACAGATACGCAGTATTTT	CASRAEGTVTDTQYF
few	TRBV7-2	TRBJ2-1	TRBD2	TGTGCCAGCAGCTTGCCGGGACTAGTCCGGGAGCAGTTCTTC	CASSLPGLVREQFF
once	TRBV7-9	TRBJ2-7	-	TGTTCCAGCAGCTTAGGGGAGGGACATGGCGAGCAGTACTTC	CSSSLGEGHGEQYF
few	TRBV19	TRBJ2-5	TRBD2	TGTGCCAGTAGTAATAGCGGGGGGACGACCCAGTACTTC	CASSNSGGTTQYF
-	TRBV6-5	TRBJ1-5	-	TGTGCCAGCAGTCCCCTAAGTAGCAATCAGCCCCAGCATTTT	CASSPLSSNQPQHF
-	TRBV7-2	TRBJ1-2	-	TGTGCCAGCAGCCACATTACCGCGGGGGGCCCCTATGGCTACACCTTC	CASSHITAGGPYGYTF
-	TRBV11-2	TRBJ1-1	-	TGTGCCAGCAGCCTAGGGGCAGGGCTCAACACTGAAGCTTTCTTT	CASSLGAGLNTEAFF
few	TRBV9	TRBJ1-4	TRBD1	TGTGCCAGCAGCATACAGGGGTCCGGAGAAAAACTGTTTTTT	CASSIQGSGEKLFF
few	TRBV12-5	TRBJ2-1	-	TGTGCTAGTGGTCCCGACAATGAGCAGTTCTTC	CASGPDNEQFF
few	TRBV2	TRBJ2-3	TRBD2	TGTGCCAGCAGTCCAACCCCGGGACTAAGGAGCACAGATACGCAGTATTTT	CASSPTPGLRSTDTQYF
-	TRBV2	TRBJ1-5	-	TGTGCCAGCAGTGAAGTCTATCAGCCCCAGCATTTT	CASSEVYQPQHF
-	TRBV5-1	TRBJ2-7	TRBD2	TGCGCCAGCAGCTTGGCTAGCGGGAGCTACGAGCAGTACTTC	CASSLASGSYEQYF
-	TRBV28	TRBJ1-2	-	TGTGCCAGCAGACGGGGGGTCTTAAACTATGGCTACACCTTC	CASRRGVLNYGYTF
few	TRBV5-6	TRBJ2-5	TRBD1	TGTGCCAGCAGTTGGACAGGACTTTACCAAGAGACCCAGTACTTC	CASSWTGLYQETQYF
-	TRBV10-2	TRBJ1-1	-	TGCGCCAGCAGTGAGTTACATGGCACTGAAGCTTTCTTT	CASSELHGTEAFF
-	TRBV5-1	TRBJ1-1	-	TGCGCCAGCTCTCTTCTGCAGGGGAGCACTGAAGCTTTCTTT	CASSLLQGSTEAFF
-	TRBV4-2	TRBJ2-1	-	TGTGCCAGCAGCCAATTCACGGGTCTGGGGGGGGGCTCCGGCAATGAGCAGTTCTTC	CASSQFTGLGGGSGNEQFF
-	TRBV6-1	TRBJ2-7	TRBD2	TGTGCCAGCAGTGGGCTAGCGGGCACCTCCTACGAGCAGTACTTC	CASSGLAGTSYEQYF
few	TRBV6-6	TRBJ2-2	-	TGTGCCAGCAGTTATAGGCAAGGGGTGGCCGGGGAGCTGTTTTTT	CASSYRQGVAGELFF
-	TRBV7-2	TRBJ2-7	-	TGTGCCAGCAGCTTAGCGGGAGCCCACGAGCAGTACTTC	CASSLAGAHEQYF
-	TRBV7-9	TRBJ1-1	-	TGTGCCAGCAGCTTAAAAACAGGGTTCCGCGCTGAAGCTTTCTTT	CASSLKTGFRAEAFF
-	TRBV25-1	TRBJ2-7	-	TGTGCCAGCAGGAGGCGTGAGTCCTACGAGCAGTACTTC	CASRRRESYEQYF
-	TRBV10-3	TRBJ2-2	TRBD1	TGTGCCATCAGTACAGGGGGCGCCGGGGCCTCAGTGACCGGGGAGCTGTTTTTT	CAISTGGAGASVTGELFF
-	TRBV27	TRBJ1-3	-	TGTGCCAGCGAGCGAGGTGACGAGAACACCATATATTTT	CASERGDENTIYF
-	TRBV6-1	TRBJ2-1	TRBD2	TGTGCCAGCAGGGAAACTAGCGGACCCTCCTACAATGAGCAGTTCTTC	CASRETSGPSYNEQFF
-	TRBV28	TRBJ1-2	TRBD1	TGTGCCAGCAGTTCCCCAGGGACAGGGCCCCCCTTATATGGCTACACCTTC	CASSSPGTGPPLYGYTF
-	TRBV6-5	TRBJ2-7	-	TGTGCCAGCATAGGAGGAGGGGCCTACGAGCAGTACTTC	CASIGGGAYEQYF
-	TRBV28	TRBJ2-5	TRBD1	TGTGCCAGCACCCCCTGGGCGACAGGGGAAGGGACCCAGTACTTC	CASTPWATGEGTQYF
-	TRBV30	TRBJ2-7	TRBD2	TGTGCCTCACTCGGCCTGGGAGGGCTAGATACCTACGAGCAGTACTTC	CASLGLGGLDTYEQYF
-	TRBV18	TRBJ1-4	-	TGTGCCAGCTCACCCAAGACAGGTTCGAATGAAAAACTGTTTTTT	CASSPKTGSNEKLFF
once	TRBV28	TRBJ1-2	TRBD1	TGTGCGTCCGGGACAGGGGGCTACTATGGCTACACCTTC	CASGTGGYYGYTF
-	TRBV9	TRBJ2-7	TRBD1	TGTGCCAGCAGCTCCCTCCAGACAGGGGGCTACGAGCAGTACTTC	CASSSLQTGGYEQYF
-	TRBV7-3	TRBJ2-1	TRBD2	TGTGCCAGCAGCTTACTTAGCGGGGCGAGCTCCTACAATGAGCAGTTCTTC	CASSLLSGASSYNEQFF